These T cell receptor beta chains were read from a single sample in a study of blood T cell repertoires in COVID-19. Here immunoSEQ multiplex PCR was the method, and the copy in TCRdb shows in-frame clones only, minus some. The table has nearly 85,000 clones, around 83% seen once. The sample taken for sequencing was peripheral blood. The receptors here all came from a woman in her fifties or sixties with acute or convalescent COVID-19. Each CDR3 is given with its conserved first and last residue. A D gene is named only where the DNA matches it firmly. Size is stated for part of the rows, as once, few or many counts, or as a class when the clone is expanded.

clone_size j_call v_call d_call cdr3_aa cdr3_nt
. TRBJ2-7 TRBV3-1/TRBV3-2 TRBD2 CASSLASGGAYEQYF TGTGCCAGCAGCCTTGCTAGCGGGGGGGCCTACGAGCAGTACTTC
. TRBJ2-1 TRBV5-1 TRBD2 CASSWTSGGSSYNEQFF TGCGCCAGCAGTTGGACTAGCGGGGGGAGCTCCTACAATGAGCAGTTCTTC
. TRBJ2-2 TRBV29-1 . CSVLNPGSLTGELFF TGCAGCGTTCTCAACCCGGGGTCCCTAACCGGGGAGCTGTTTTTT
. TRBJ1-6 TRBV28 . CASSSPWQDGSPLHF TGTGCCAGCAGCTCCCCCTGGCAGGATGGTTCACCCCTCCACTTT
. TRBJ1-3 TRBV19 TRBD1 CASSIDTTGTGRPRNTIYF TGTGCCAGTAGTATAGATACTACAGGGACAGGTCGGCCTCGGAACACCATATATTTT
. TRBJ1-2 TRBV5-1 . CASKVQGPYGYTF TGCGCCAGCAAGGTTCAGGGGCCCTATGGCTACACCTTC
. TRBJ2-7 TRBV5-1 . CASRPNRESYEQYF TGCGCCAGCAGACCCAACAGGGAATCCTACGAGCAGTACTTC
. TRBJ2-7 TRBV30 TRBD2 CAWSPGLAGSGEQYF TGTGCCTGGAGTCCGGGACTAGCGGGGTCGGGAGAGCAGTACTTC
. TRBJ2-3 TRBV12-5 TRBD2 CASGLIGMSGGVTDTQYF TGTGCTAGTGGTTTGATTGGGATGAGCGGGGGAGTCACAGATACGCAGTATTTT
once TRBJ1-5 TRBV2 TRBD1 CASSADRGAQPQHF TGTGCCAGCAGTGCCGACAGGGGGGCTCAGCCCCAGCATTTT
. TRBJ2-7 TRBV11-3 TRBD1 CASSYSRDRGYEQYF TGTGCCAGCAGCTATAGTCGGGACAGGGGTTACGAGCAGTACTTC
. TRBJ1-5 TRBV6-5 . CASSTGAVSNQPQHF TGTGCCAGCAGCACTGGGGCGGTAAGCAATCAGCCCCAGCATTTT
. TRBJ2-7 TRBV30 . CAWIGRDSEHEQYF TGTGCCTGGATCGGGCGGGACAGCGAGCACGAGCAGTACTTC
. TRBJ2-2 TRBV24-1 TRBD1 CATSGPGQGAGGELFF TGTGCCACCAGTGGACCGGGACAGGGGGCGGGCGGGGAGCTGTTTTTT
few TRBJ1-4 TRBV25-1 . CASRTGASGWEKLFF TGTGCCAGCAGGACAGGTGCCAGCGGATGGGAAAAACTGTTTTTT
. TRBJ1-2 TRBV10-3 TRBD1 CAISESKGTDLAANYGYTF TGTGCCATCAGTGAGTCGAAAGGGACAGACCTCGCGGCAAACTATGGCTACACCTTC
few TRBJ1-2 TRBV7-2 TRBD1 CATGRTGGMSYGYTF TGTGCTACGGGGCGGACAGGGGGAATGAGCTATGGCTACACCTTC
. TRBJ1-6 TRBV5-1 . CASSSNNSPLHF TGCGCCAGCAGCTCCAATAATTCACCCCTCCACTTT
once TRBJ1-1 TRBV9 . CASSVKGLGTEAFF TGTGCCAGCAGCGTAAAGGGGTTGGGGACTGAAGCTTTCTTT
. TRBJ2-5 TRBV5-1 TRBD2 CASSLVGLASQETQYF TGCGCCAGCAGCTTGGTGGGACTAGCCTCCCAAGAGACCCAGTACTTC
. TRBJ2-7 TRBV7-9 . CASSLSGVDEQYF TGTGCCAGCAGCCTTTCAGGGGTTGACGAGCAGTACTTC
once TRBJ1-1 TRBV11-2 . CASSSYRGNTEAFF TGTGCCAGCAGCTCCTACCGTGGGAACACTGAAGCTTTCTTT
. TRBJ1-1 TRBV5-1 . CASSLSRRQQNTEAFF TGCGCCAGCAGCTTATCCCGCCGACAGCAGAACACTGAAGCTTTCTTT
. TRBJ2-5 TRBV5-1 TRBD1 CASSSGTGQETQYF TGCGCCAGCAGCTCCGGGACAGGGCAAGAGACCCAGTACTTC
. TRBJ2-7 TRBV6-6 TRBD2 CASSYSSSGTEYF TGTGCCAGCAGTTACTCCTCTAGCGGGACGGAGTACTTC
. TRBJ1-2 TRBV5-1 . CASSRRPSAFNNYGYTF TGCGCCAGCAGCCGGAGACCCAGCGCCTTTAATAACTATGGCTACACCTTC
once TRBJ1-6 TRBV2 . CASSTGRLGSSYNSPLHF TGTGCCAGCAGCACCGGGCGACTAGGAAGCTCCTATAATTCACCCCTCCACTTT
. TRBJ2-7 TRBV10-1 . CASSDATYEQYF TGCGCCAGCAGTGATGCCACATACGAGCAGTACTTC
. TRBJ1-1 TRBV5-6 TRBD1 CASSYPTGGVTEAFF TGTGCCAGCAGCTATCCGACAGGGGGCGTCACTGAAGCTTTCTTT
. TRBJ1-1 TRBV6-5 . CASSSAWALNTEAFF TGTGCCAGCAGCTCCGCTTGGGCTCTGAACACTGAAGCTTTCTTT
. TRBJ1-2 TRBV28 . CASSLSDRIYGYTF TGTGCCAGCAGCCTTAGCGACAGGATCTATGGCTACACCTTC
. TRBJ1-3 TRBV30 . CAWSANGGNTIYF TGTGCCTGGAGTGCTAACGGTGGAAACACCATATATTTT
. TRBJ1-2 TRBV27 TRBD1 CASSLLGQGNWYGYTF TGTGCCAGCAGTTTATTAGGACAGGGTAATTGGTATGGCTACACCTTC
. TRBJ1-4 TRBV9 . CASSVGPNEKLFF TGTGCCAGCAGCGTTGGCCCTAATGAAAAACTGTTTTTT
. TRBJ1-6 TRBV27 TRBD1 CASRSETGTGGSPLHF TGTGCCAGCAGAAGTGAAACCGGGACAGGAGGATCACCCCTCCACTTT
. TRBJ2-7 TRBV19 TRBD1 CASSPDRGGYYEQYF TGTGCCAGTAGTCCGGACAGGGGGGGTTATTACGAGCAGTACTTC
. TRBJ2-2 TRBV6-2/TRBV6-3 . CASTPWTASNTGELFF TGTGCCAGCACCCCATGGACAGCATCGAACACCGGGGAGCTGTTTTTT
. TRBJ1-3 TRBV24-1 TRBD1 CATSDVRGLSGNTIYF TGTGCCACCAGTGACGTCAGGGGGCTATCTGGAAACACCATATATTTT
. TRBJ1-1 TRBV29-1 TRBD1 CSVEPSGQGARAFF TGCAGCGTTGAACCGTCGGGACAGGGGGCGCGTGCTTTCTTT
. TRBJ1-6 TRBV15 . CATSAGGGNSPLHF TGTGCCACCAGCGCCGGCGGGGGCAATTCACCCCTCCACTTT
. TRBJ1-6 TRBV7-3 TRBD1 CASSLLGTENSPLHF TGTGCCAGCAGCTTATTAGGGACAGAAAATTCACCCCTCCACTTT